A selection of T cell receptor beta chains follows, all from one sample in a study of blood T cell repertoires in COVID-19. Using immunoSEQ multiplex PCR, the repertoire was profiled, and TCRdb retains in-frame clones only, with some absent. Counted here are approximately 220,000 clones, over 70% occurring once; the ten biggest clones make up roughly 8.2%. Sequenced input: peripheral blood. The receptors stem from a woman aged 45 to 65 with acute or convalescent COVID-19. Each CDR3 is given with its conserved first and last residue. The D gene is left open where the match is weak. The listing skips clone size in some rows; elsewhere it reads once, few, many or a size class.

CATSGGQQETQYF,TGTGCCACCAGCGGGGGACAACAAGAGACCCAGTACTTC,NA,TRBJ2-5,TRBV15,NA
CASSWGTSGSGETQYF,TGCGCCAGCAGCTGGGGGACTAGCGGGAGCGGGGAGACCCAGTACTTC,few,TRBJ2-5,TRBV5-1,TRBD2
CATSDFGDRGPNEQFF,TGTGCCACCAGTGATTTCGGGGACAGGGGGCCCAATGAGCAGTTCTTC,NA,TRBJ2-1,TRBV24-1,TRBD1
CASRRTSGRNEQFF,TGTGCCAGCAGAAGGACTAGCGGGAGGAATGAGCAGTTCTTC,few,TRBJ2-1,TRBV28,TRBD2
CARVMGTEAFF,TGTGCCCGGGTGATGGGCACTGAAGCTTTCTTT,NA,TRBJ1-1,TRBV30,NA
CASNTHKQGAADTEAFF,TGTGCCAGCAACACACACAAACAGGGGGCGGCGGACACTGAAGCTTTCTTT,NA,TRBJ1-1,TRBV11-2,TRBD1
CASSPVVNTEAFF,TGCGCCAGCAGCCCAGTCGTGAACACTGAAGCTTTCTTT,NA,TRBJ1-1,TRBV10-1,NA
CSVPDRVYGYTF,TGCAGCGTTCCGGACAGGGTCTATGGCTACACCTTC,once,TRBJ1-2,TRBV29-1,TRBD1
CSIGEPQHF,TGCAGTATCGGGGAGCCCCAGCATTTT,NA,TRBJ1-5,TRBV20-1,NA
CASSEAGGTEAFF,TGTGCCAGCAGTGAAGCAGGGGGCACTGAAGCTTTCTTT,NA,TRBJ1-1,TRBV6-1,NA
CASSSNLWGDTGELFF,TGCGCCAGCAGCTCCAATCTATGGGGCGACACCGGGGAGCTGTTTTTT,NA,TRBJ2-2,TRBV5-1,NA
CASSQGGQGRETQYF,TGTGCCAGCAGCCAAGGGGGACAGGGGCGGGAGACCCAGTACTTC,NA,TRBJ2-5,TRBV3-1/TRBV3-2,TRBD1
CASSILAGGQDEQFF,TGTGCCAGCAGCATCCTAGCGGGAGGGCAGGATGAGCAGTTCTTC,NA,TRBJ2-1,TRBV28,TRBD2
CSRIAGGPGGEQYF,TGCAGCAGGATAGCGGGAGGGCCAGGGGGCGAGCAGTACTTC,NA,TRBJ2-7,TRBV29-1,TRBD2
CASSLGTSNNNEQFF,TGCGCCAGCAGCTTGGGGACTAGCAACAACAATGAGCAGTTCTTC,NA,TRBJ2-1,TRBV5-1,TRBD2
CASSEGGRETQYF,TGTGCCAGCAGTGAAGGGGGGAGGGAGACCCAGTACTTC,NA,TRBJ2-5,TRBV2,NA
CASSLGSSSEQFF,TGTGCCAGCAGCTTAGGGTCCTCGAGCGAGCAGTTCTTC,NA,TRBJ2-1,TRBV7-8,NA
CVSGRGIGGNTIYF,TGTGTCTCAGGGAGGGGGATTGGTGGAAACACCATATATTTT,NA,TRBJ1-3,TRBV28,NA
CASSYRGYYNSPLHF,TGTGCCAGCAGTTACCGCGGGTACTATAATTCACCCCTCCACTTT,NA,TRBJ1-6,TRBV28,NA
CASSQAPYEQYF,TGTGCCAGCAGCCAGGCCCCCTACGAGCAGTACTTC,NA,TRBJ2-7,TRBV6-5,NA
CASSTGRAYEQYF,TGTGCCAGCAGTACCGGGAGAGCCTACGAGCAGTACTTC,NA,TRBJ2-7,TRBV12-3/TRBV12-4,NA
CASSPILAASYEQYF,TGTGCCAGCAGTCCAATTTTAGCTGCGTCTTACGAGCAGTACTTC,NA,TRBJ2-7,TRBV2,NA
CASSFFGNSGYEQYF,TGTGCCAGCAGCTTTTTTGGTAACAGCGGCTACGAGCAGTACTTC,NA,TRBJ2-7,TRBV5-4,NA
CATSDSGTSGISYNEQFF,TGTGCCACCAGTGATTCCGGGACTAGCGGGATCTCCTACAATGAGCAGTTCTTC,NA,TRBJ2-1,TRBV24-1,TRBD2
CAWSPLSGGRGLRDTEAFF,TGTGCCTGGAGTCCTCTCAGCGGAGGCAGGGGGCTGAGGGACACTGAAGCTTTCTTT,NA,TRBJ1-1,TRBV30,TRBD1
CASSQDPGQGKGEQYF,TGTGCCAGCAGCCAAGATCCGGGACAGGGGAAAGGAGAGCAGTACTTC,NA,TRBJ2-7,TRBV3-1/TRBV3-2,TRBD1
CATSRPEPTRTEQYF,TGTGCCACCAGCAGACCTGAACCCACTAGGACCGAGCAGTACTTC,NA,TRBJ2-7,TRBV15,NA
CASSYSGGGPGEQYF,TGTGCCAGCAGTTACTCGGGGGGAGGGCCTGGGGAGCAGTACTTC,NA,TRBJ2-7,TRBV6-5,TRBD2
CASSPLLAGASNNEQFF,TGTGCCAGCAGCCCCCTACTAGCGGGAGCGAGTAACAATGAGCAGTTCTTC,NA,TRBJ2-1,TRBV11-2,TRBD2
CASSIGHLLGTEAFF,TGTGCCAGTAGTATAGGACACCTATTAGGCACTGAAGCTTTCTTT,NA,TRBJ1-1,TRBV19,NA
CAVLKPTGTSYGYTF,TGTGCCGTTTTAAAGCCGACAGGTACCTCCTATGGCTACACCTTC,NA,TRBJ1-2,TRBV19,NA
CASSVDPSGAYEQYF,TGTGCCAGCAGCGTAGACCCTAGCGGGGCCTACGAGCAGTACTTC,NA,TRBJ2-7,TRBV9,TRBD2
CASMGSSNEKLFF,TGTGCCAGCATGGGGAGTTCTAATGAAAAACTGTTTTTT,NA,TRBJ1-4,TRBV28,NA
CASSPFDRSGYNEQFF,TGTGCCAGCAGCCCCTTCGACAGGAGCGGATACAATGAGCAGTTCTTC,NA,TRBJ2-1,TRBV5-6,NA
CASSLVQGAVGELFF,TGCGCCAGCAGCTTGGTGCAGGGGGCCGTCGGGGAGCTGTTTTTT,NA,TRBJ2-2,TRBV5-1,TRBD1